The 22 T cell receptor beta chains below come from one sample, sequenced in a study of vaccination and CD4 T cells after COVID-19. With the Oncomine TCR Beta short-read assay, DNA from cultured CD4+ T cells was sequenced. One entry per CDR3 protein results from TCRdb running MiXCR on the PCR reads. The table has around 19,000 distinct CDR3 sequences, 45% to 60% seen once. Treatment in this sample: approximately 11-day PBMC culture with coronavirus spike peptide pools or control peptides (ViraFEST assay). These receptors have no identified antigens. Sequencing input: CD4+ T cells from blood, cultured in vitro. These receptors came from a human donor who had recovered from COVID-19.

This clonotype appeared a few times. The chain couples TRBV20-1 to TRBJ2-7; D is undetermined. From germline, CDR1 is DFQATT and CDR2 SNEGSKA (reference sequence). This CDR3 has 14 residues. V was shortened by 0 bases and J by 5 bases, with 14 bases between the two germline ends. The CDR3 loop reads CSARDRSTRNEQYF. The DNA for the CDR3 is TGCAGTGCTAGAGATAGGTCGACCAGGAACGAGCAGTACTTC.

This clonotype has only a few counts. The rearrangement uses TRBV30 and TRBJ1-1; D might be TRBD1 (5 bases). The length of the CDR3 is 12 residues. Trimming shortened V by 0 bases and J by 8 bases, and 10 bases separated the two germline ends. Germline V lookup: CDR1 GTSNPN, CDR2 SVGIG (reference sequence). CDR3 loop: CAWSVPGGEAFF. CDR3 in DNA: TGTGCCTGGAGTGTACCCGGGGGGGAAGCTTTCTTT.

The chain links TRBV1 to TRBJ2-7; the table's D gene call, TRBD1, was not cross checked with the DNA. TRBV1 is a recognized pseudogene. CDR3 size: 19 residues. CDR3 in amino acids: CTSSQECSVSGGLTYEQYF. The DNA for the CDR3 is TGCACCAGCAGCCAAGAATGTTCGGTGTCCGGCGGTCTTACCTACGAGCAGTACTTC.

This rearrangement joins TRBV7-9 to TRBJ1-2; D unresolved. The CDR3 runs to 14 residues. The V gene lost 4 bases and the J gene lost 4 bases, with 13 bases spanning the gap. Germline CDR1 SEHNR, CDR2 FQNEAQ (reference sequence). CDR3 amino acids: CASSSQGRGYGYTF. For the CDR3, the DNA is TGTGCCAGCAGCTCACAAGGGAGAGGCTATGGCTACACCTTC.

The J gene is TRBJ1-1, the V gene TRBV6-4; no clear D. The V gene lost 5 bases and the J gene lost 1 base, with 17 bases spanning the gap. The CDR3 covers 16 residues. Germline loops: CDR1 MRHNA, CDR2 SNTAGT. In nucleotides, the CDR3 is TGTGCCAGCAGTTACGAGGGCGGCCGTGGGAACACTGAAGCTTTCTTT. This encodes CASSYEGGRGNTEAFF.

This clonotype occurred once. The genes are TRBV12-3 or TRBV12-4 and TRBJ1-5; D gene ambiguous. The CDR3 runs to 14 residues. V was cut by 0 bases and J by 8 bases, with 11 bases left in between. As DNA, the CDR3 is TGTGCCAGCAGTTTAGCGCTTGGGTCCAAGCCCCAGCATTTT. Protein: CASSLALGSKPQHF.

The CDR3 sequence is CASSSLAAYEQYF. CDR3 in DNA: TGTGCCAGCAGTTCCCTAGCAGCCTACGAGCAGTACTTC. This chain uses TRBV28 with TRBJ2-7; possibly TRBD2 for D (5 bases). V was pared by 4 bases and J by 2 bases, with 9 bases between. The CDR3 sequence is 13 residues long. Germline CDR1 MDHEN, CDR2 SYDVKM. The whole variable domain, remainder taken from reference TRBV28 and TRBJ2-7, is DVKVTQSSRYLVKRTGEKVFLECVQDMDHENMFWYRQDPGLGLRLIYFSYDVKMKEKGDIPEGYSVSREKKERFSLILESASTNQTSMYLCASSSLAAYEQYFGPGTRLTVT.

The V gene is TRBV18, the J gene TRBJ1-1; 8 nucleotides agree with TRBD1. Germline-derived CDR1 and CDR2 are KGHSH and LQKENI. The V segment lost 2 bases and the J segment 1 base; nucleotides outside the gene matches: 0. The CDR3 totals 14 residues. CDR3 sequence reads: CASSPGTGNTEAFF. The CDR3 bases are TGTGCCAGCTCACCAGGGACAGGGAACACTGAAGCTTTCTTT.

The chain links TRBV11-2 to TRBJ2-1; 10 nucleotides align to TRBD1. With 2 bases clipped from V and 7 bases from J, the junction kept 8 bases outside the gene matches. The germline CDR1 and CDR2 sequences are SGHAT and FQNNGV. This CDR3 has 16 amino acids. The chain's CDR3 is CASSLSRTGGFNEQFF. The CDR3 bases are TGTGCCAGCAGCTTAAGCCGGACAGGGGGTTTTAATGAGCAGTTCTTC.

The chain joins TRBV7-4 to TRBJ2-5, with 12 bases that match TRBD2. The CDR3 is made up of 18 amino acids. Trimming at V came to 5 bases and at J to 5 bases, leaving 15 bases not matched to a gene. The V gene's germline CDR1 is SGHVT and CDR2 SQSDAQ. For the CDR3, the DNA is TGTGCCAGCAGCGTAGGCCATCTAGCGGGAGGGCCGGGTGAGACCCAGTACTTC. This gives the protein CASSVGHLAGGPGETQYF. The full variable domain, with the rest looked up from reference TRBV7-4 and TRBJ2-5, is GAGVSQSPRYKVAKRGRDVALRCDSISGHVTLYWYRQTLGQGSEVLTYSQSDAQRDKSGRPSGRFSAERPERSVSTLKIQRTEQGDSAVYLCASSVGHLAGGPGETQYFGPGTRLLVL.

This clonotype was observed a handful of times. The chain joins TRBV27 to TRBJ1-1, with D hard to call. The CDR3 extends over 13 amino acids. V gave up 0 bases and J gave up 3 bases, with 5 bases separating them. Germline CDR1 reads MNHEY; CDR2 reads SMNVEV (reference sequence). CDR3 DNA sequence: TGTGCCAGCAGTTTATCCGGGGACACTGAAGCTTTCTTT. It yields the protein CASSLSGDTEAFF.

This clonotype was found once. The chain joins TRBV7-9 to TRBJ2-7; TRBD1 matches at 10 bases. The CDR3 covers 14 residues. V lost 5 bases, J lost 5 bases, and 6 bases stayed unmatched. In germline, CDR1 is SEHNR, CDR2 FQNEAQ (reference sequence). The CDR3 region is CASSPGTGAHEQYF. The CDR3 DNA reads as TGTGCCAGCAGCCCCGGGACAGGGGCCCACGAGCAGTACTTC. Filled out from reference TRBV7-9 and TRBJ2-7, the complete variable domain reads DTGVSQNPRHKITKRGQNVTFRCDPISEHNRLYWYRQTLGQGPEFLTYFQNEAQLEKSRLLSDRFSAERPKGSFSTLEIQRTEQGDSAMYLCASSPGTGAHEQYFGPGTRLTVT.

The CDR3: CASSQMGGGITEAFF. As DNA, the CDR3 is TGTGCCAGCAGCCAGATGGGAGGGGGCATCACTGAAGCTTTCTTT. V and J are TRBV3-1 and TRBJ1-1, with 7 bases identical to TRBD1. J gave up 4 bases and V 3 bases, and 8 bases lay outside the gene matches. The CDR3 runs to 15 residues. CDR1 and CDR2 (germline): LGHDT, YNNKEL (reference sequence).

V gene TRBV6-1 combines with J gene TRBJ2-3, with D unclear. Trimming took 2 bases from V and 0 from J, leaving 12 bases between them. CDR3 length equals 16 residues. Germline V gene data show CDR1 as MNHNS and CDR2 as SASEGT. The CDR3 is CASSERIARSTDTQYF. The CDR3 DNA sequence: TGTGCCAGCAGTGAACGTATAGCCAGGAGCACAGATACGCAGTATTTT.

The CDR3 protein is CSARDQSGGAMKGYTF. The DNA for the CDR3 is TGCAGTGCTAGAGATCAATCAGGGGGCGCAATGAAGGGCTACACCTTC. V is TRBV20-1 and J is TRBJ1-2; 8 bases match TRBD1. Per the germline V gene, CDR1 is DFQATT and CDR2 is SNEGSKA (reference sequence). V lost 0 bases to trimming and J lost 8 bases; unmatched junction nucleotides: 14. The CDR3 totals 16 residues.

The CDR3 protein is CAISGRVGKNTEAFF. The CDR3 nucleotides read TGTGCCATCAGTGGTCGGGTAGGGAAGAACACTGAAGCTTTCTTT. The V call is TRBV10-3, the J call TRBJ1-1, with D uncertain. Germline assignment: CDR1 ENHRY and CDR2 SYGVKD. V shed 4 bases and J shed 1 base, with 13 bases lying between them. CDR3 length: 15 residues.

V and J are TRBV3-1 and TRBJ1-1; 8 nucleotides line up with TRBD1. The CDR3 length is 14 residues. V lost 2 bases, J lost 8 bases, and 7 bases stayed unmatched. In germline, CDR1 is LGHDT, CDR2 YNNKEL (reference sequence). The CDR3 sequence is CASSQPARQGEAFF. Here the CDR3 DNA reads TGTGCCAGCAGCCAACCAGCCCGACAGGGGGAAGCTTTCTTT.

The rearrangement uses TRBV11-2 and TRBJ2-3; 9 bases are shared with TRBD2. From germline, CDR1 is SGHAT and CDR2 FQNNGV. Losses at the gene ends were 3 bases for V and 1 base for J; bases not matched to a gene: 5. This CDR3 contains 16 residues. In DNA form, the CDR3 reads TGTGCCAGCAGCTTGCGGGAGGGCCCCGGCACAGATACGCAGTATTTT. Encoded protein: CASSLREGPGTDTQYF.

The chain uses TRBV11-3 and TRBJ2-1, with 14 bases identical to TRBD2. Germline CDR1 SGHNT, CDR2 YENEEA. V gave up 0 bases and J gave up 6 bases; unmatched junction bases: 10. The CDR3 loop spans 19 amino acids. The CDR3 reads CASSLDSPGLAGGLNEQFF. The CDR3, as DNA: TGTGCCAGCAGCTTAGACTCCCCCGGACTAGCGGGGGGACTCAATGAGCAGTTCTTC.

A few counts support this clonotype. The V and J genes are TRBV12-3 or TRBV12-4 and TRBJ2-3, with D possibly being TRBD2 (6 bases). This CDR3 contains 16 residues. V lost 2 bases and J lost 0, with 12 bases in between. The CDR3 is CASSLRVSGSTDTQYF. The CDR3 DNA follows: TGTGCCAGCAGTTTAAGAGTGAGCGGGAGCACAGATACGCAGTATTTT.

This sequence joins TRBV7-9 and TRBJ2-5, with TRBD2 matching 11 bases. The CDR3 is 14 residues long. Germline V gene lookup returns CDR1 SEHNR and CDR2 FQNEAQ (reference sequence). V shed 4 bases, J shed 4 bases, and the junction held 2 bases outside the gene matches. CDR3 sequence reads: CASSSLAGGETQYF. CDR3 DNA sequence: TGTGCCAGCAGCTCTCTAGCGGGAGGAGAGACCCAGTACTTC.

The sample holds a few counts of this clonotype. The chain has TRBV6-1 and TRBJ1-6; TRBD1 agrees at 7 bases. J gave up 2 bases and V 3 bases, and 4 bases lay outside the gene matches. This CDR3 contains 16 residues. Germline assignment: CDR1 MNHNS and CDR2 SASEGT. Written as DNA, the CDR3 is TGTGCCAGCAGTGAGGACAGGTACCCCTATAATTCACCCCTCCACTTT. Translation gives CASSEDRYPYNSPLHF.